This T cell receptor beta chain came from a study of blood T cell repertoires in COVID-19. Participants were aged about 18 to 89 years, lived in around 22 US areas, and enrolled virtually. Looked up from germline, CDR1 is SGHAT and CDR2 is FQNNGV. V dropped 1 base and J dropped 8 bases, with 5 bases sitting between them. The CDR3 loop spans 11 amino acids. In the source study's methods: For nucleated cells, counts were estimated from reference gene primer amplification. Measured with immunoSEQ multiplex PCR; TCRdb has only the in-frame clones, and not every one. V, J and clone size were drawn from that table, and D and trimming were deduced from the DNA. Seen here are under 400,000 clones, approximately 86% observed once, and the top ten hold approximately 4.6%.

The source material was PBMCs or T cells enriched from blood (not recorded which). The V and J genes are TRBV11-2 and TRBJ1-1; D remains ambiguous. The receptor was derived from a middle-aged woman with acute COVID-19. This CDR3 reads CASSLALEAFF. The CDR3 DNA is TGTGCCAGCAGCTTAGCTCTCGAAGCTTTCTTT. The whole variable domain, filled in from reference TRBV11-2 and TRBJ1-1, reads EAGVAQSPRYKIIEKRQSVAFWCNPISGHATLYWYQQILGQGPKLLIQFQNNGVVDDSQLPKDRFSAERLKGVDSTLKIQPAKLEDSAVYLCASSLALEAFFGQGTRLTVV.